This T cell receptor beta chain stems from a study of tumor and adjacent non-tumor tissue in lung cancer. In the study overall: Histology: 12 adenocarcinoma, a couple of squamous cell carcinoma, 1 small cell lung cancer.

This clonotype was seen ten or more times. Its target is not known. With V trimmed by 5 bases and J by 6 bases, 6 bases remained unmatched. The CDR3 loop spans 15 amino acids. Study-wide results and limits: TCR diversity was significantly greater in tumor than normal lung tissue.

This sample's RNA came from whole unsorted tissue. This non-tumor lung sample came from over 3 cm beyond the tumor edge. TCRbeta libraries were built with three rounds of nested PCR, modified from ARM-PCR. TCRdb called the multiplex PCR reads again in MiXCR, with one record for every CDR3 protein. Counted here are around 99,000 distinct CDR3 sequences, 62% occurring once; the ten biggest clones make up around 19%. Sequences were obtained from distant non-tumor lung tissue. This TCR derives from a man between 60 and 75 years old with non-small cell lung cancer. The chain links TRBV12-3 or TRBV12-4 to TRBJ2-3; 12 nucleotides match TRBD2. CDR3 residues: CASSTLAGGGDTQYF. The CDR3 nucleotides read TGTGCCAGCAGTACACTAGCGGGGGGTGGGGATACGCAGTATTTT.